This TCR beta chain was sequenced in a study of T-cell reconstitution after alpha-beta-depleted transplantation in children. Study observations and caveats: Newly produced T cells mostly provided counts and TCRbeta diversity after one year, as hyperexpanded clones declined. Reported findings indicate that, about two months after transplant, alpha-beta T cells came from several hundred expanded clones, which were derived from non-depleted graft cells. The high TCRbeta diversity at day 60 in some patients came from surviving recipient T cells and thymic progenitors.

Germline V gives CDR1 DFQATT, CDR2 SNEGSKA (reference sequence). V was shortened by 5 bases and J by 6 bases, with 14 bases between the two germline ends. This CDR3 spans 13 amino acids. Unique molecular identifiers were incorporated during preparation of the TCRbeta library. TCRdb reanalysed the PCR reads using MiXCR and keeps one entry per CDR3 protein. The table lists about 300,000 distinct CDR3 sequences, roughly 9.1% of them singletons. This clonotype was observed many times. Antigen unknown. This chain connects TRBV20-1 to TRBJ2-1, with D perhaps TRBD1 or TRBD2 (5 bases each). This TCR was recovered from a boy under three years old with acute myeloid leukemia, due to receive a stem cell transplant. The material was PBMCs, obtained before TCRalphabeta/CD19-depleted stem cell transplant. CDR3 bases: TGCAGTGCTTCCGGGACCCCCTTCAATGAGCAGTTCTTC. It translates to CSASGTPFNEQFF.